This T cell receptor (beta chain) was profiled in a study of chemoradiotherapy in HPV16-positive cancers. At the level of the study: Candidate HPV-specific T-cell clones and common TCR motifs came from functional assays in two HPV16-positive patients.

This clone was seen only once. Antigen unknown. Study-wide results and caveats: Candidate HPV-specific clones and E7-related TCR motifs grew in tumor during treatment.

Assay: immunoSEQ multiplex PCR; the TCRdb copy retains only in-frame clones and omits some. The sample lists about 3,500 clones, around 87% occurring once. This clonotype originated in a human donor with HPV-associated anogenital cancer. The sample in question was tumor tissue, obtained from a patient who underwent chemoradiotherapy.

CDR3 sequence: CSVPQGRPGTGELFF. The CDR3 DNA reads TGCAGCGTCCCTCAGGGCAGACCGGGCACCGGGGAGCTGTTTTTT. The chain combines TRBV29-1 with TRBJ2-2; weak D call: TRBD1 (5 bases). The CDR3 loop spans 15 amino acids. Trimming left V 6 bases short and J 4 bases short, with 18 bases between. Germline V gene sequence: CDR1 SQVTM, CDR2 ANQGSEA.